This T cell receptor (beta chain) was obtained from a study of cytomegalovirus exposure and HLA in healthy donors. Overall study: Of the donors genotyped, several hundred in all, 75% to 85% fell in the Caucasian-associated ancestry cluster.

PCR was performed using 60 Vbeta and 13 Jbeta primers. The method was immunoSEQ multiplex PCR; TCRdb's version includes in-frame clones alone and lacks a portion of them. The data hold about 130,000 clones, with approximately 80% observed a single time. Germline lookup yields CDR1 MGHRA and CDR2 YSYEKL. There are 16 residues in the CDR3. V lost 2 bases and J lost 4; bases outside the gene matches: 4. This clone was seen a few times. This TCR came from a young woman in good health and CMV-seropositive. V is TRBV4-1 and J is TRBJ2-6, with TRBD1 matching 8 bases. The sample taken for sequencing was PBMCs. CDR3 amino acids: CASSQPGGTGANVLTF. The CDR3 region has the DNA TGCGCCAGCAGCCAACCAGGGGGCACCGGGGCCAACGTCCTGACTTTC.